This T cell receptor (beta chain) stems from a study of regulatory T cells in long-lasting Graves disease. Study-wide background: Graves' patients with a new diagnosis had received antithyroid drugs under 3 months.

As for time point: newly diagnosed GD, antithyroid drugs for less than 3 months. PBMC-extracted RNA yielded the TCR library. Building the TCR beta libraries relied on iRepertoire HTBI primers, and CDR3 regions underwent Arm-PCR. TCRdb itself ran the multiplex PCR reads through MiXCR, one entry per CDR3 protein. Of about 470,000 distinct CDR3 sequences in the sample, 16% were seen once. Germline lookup yields CDR1 DFQATT and CDR2 SNEGSKA (reference sequence). The V and J ends lost 6 bases and 6 bases, in that order; junction bases with no gene match: 13. CDR3 length equals 15 residues. The sample was also reused in another study, on T cells in Graves' hyperthyroidism and ophthalmopathy. That work contributes: Stable hyperthyroidism was separated from ophthalmopathy by a model based on 13 V-J features.

The starting material was peripheral blood mononuclear cells (PBMCs), obtained at new diagnosis, from a patient treated with antithyroid drugs. The chain uses TRBV20-1 and TRBJ2-2; 7 positions match TRBD1. This sequence originates from a man aged 35 to 55 with Graves disease. DNA for the CDR3: TGCAGTGCAACACAAGGGGGCCATGCCGCCGGGGAGCTGTTTTTT. Encoded protein: CSATQGGHAAGELFF.